This T cell receptor beta chain was documented in a study of blood T cell repertoires in COVID-19. About the research overall: Acute and convalescent COVID-19 samples came from the United States, Italy and Spain. PBMCs, B-cell-depleted T cells, or T cells were the source of the cDNA or gDNA that made up the material.

Germline V lookup: CDR1 MDHEN, CDR2 SYDVKM. CDR3 length: 15 residues. Losses at the gene ends were 7 bases for V and 1 base for J; bases not matched to a gene: 8. This clone showed up just once. The authors' processing: Amplification from reference gene primers served as the basis for estimated nucleated cell counts. This table comes from immunoSEQ multiplex PCR, and its TCRdb copy is limited to in-frame clones, with some not included. Clone size and the V and J calls come from that table; the DNA yielded D and trimming. The sample includes about 40,000 clones, roughly 83% seen only once; the top ten take about 25%.

The receptor was isolated from a human donor with acute or convalescent COVID-19. The donor label of this sample is uncertain. This chain joins TRBV28 and TRBJ2-5, with 8 bases aligning to TRBD2. The sample was peripheral blood. CDR3 loop: CASTVAGRGQETQYF. CDR3 coding DNA: TGTGCCAGCACCGTAGCGGGACGGGGCCAAGAGACCCAGTACTTC.